What follows are 25 T cell receptor beta chains derived from one specimen sequenced in a study of tumor and adjacent non-tumor tissue in lung cancer. A modified ARM-PCR protocol with three rounds of nested PCR amplified TCRbeta. One entry per CDR3 protein, called by TCRdb with MiXCR from the multiplex PCR reads. This table holds 80,000 to 100,000 distinct CDR3 sequences, 75% to 90% found once. RNA was extracted from bulk tissue without any cell sorting. This non-tumor lung sample came from over 3 cm beyond the tumor edge. The sample taken for sequencing was distant non-tumor lung tissue. These receptors were collected from a man between 60 and 75 years old with small cell lung cancer.

The V and J genes are TRBV29-1 and TRBJ2-3; 9 bases fit TRBD2. V lost 7 bases, J lost 0 bases, and 14 bases stayed unmatched. CDR1 and CDR2 from the germline V gene are SQVTM and ANQGSEA. The CDR3 is made up of 17 amino acids. Here the CDR3 DNA reads TGCAGCGCTGGAGACCTAGCGGGGACTACTAGCACAGATACGCAGTATTTT. Its translation is CSAGDLAGTTSTDTQYF.

As for this clonotype: This may stem from a read error, because a much larger clone lies one nucleotide away. The V gene is TRBV29-1, the J gene TRBJ1-1; a possible D gene is TRBD1 (6 bases). The CDR3 contains 12 residues. Germline CDR1 SQVTM, CDR2 ANQGSEA. The CDR3 reads CRGHTVNTKAFF. In nucleotides, the CDR3 is TGCAGGGGACATACAGTGAACACTAAAGCTTTCTTT.

Concerning this clonotype itself: A much more abundant neighbour one base away suggests this may be a read error. This sequence joins TRBV19 and TRBJ2-1, with D perhaps TRBD1 or TRBD2 (5 bases each). V lost 3 bases, J lost 0 bases, and 9 bases lay in between. Looked up from germline, CDR1 is LNHDA and CDR2 is SQIVND (reference sequence). This CDR3 is 15 amino acids long. The CDR3 sequence: CASSMTGTSYNEQFF. DNA for the CDR3: TGTGCCAGTAGTATGACGGGGACCTCCTACAATGAGCAGTTCTTC.

On this clonotype: In this CDR3 the conserved last residue, phenylalanine or tryptophan, is missing, so a read error is likely. This chain joins TRBV6-1 and TRBJ2-5, with D perhaps matching TRBD1 (6 bases). The V end was cut by 9 bases, the J end by 1 base, with 18 bases between. Germline-derived CDR1 and CDR2 are MNHNS and SASEGT. There are 15 residues in the CDR3. The CDR3 loop is CASSTPGHLQETQYL. The CDR3 DNA follows: TGTGCCAGTAGTACCCCGGGACACCTCCAAGAGACCCAGTACCTC.

Notes on this clonotype: One end of the junction fails to match germline, which may point to a read error. This chain connects TRBV11-2 to TRBJ1-5; D is possibly TRBD1 (5 bases). The CDR3 length is 13 residues. The germline V gene has CDR1 SGHAT and CDR2 FQNNGV. This CDR3 reads CAISLDSNKPLHF. DNA of the CDR3: TGTGCCATCAGCTTAGACAGCAATAAGCCCCTGCATTTT.

A note on this clonotype: At one end, the junction sequence differs from germline, possibly due to a read error. The chain joins TRBV5-4 to TRBJ2-2, with TRBD2 as a possible D gene (6 bases). CDR1 SGHNT and CDR2 YYREEE come from the germline V gene (reference sequence). This CDR3 region has 14 residues. The CDR3 spells CASNSVANTREPFF. The CDR3 bases are TGTGCCAGCAACTCCGTCGCGAACACCCGGGAGCCGTTTTTT. The full variable domain, rest sourced from reference TRBV5-4 and TRBJ2-2, is ETGVTQSPTHLIKTRGQQVTLRCSSQSGHNTVSWYQQALGQGPQFIFQYYREEENGRGNFPPRFSGLQFPNYSSELNVNALELDDSALYLCASNSVANTREPFFGEGSRLTVL.

In the case of this clonotype: An end of the junction differs from the germline gene, which may be a read error. V is TRBV12-3 or TRBV12-4 and J is TRBJ2-1; 8 nucleotides agree with TRBD2. The CDR3 sequence is 14 residues long. The DNA for the CDR3 is TGTGCCTGCAGTTACAGCGGGAGTAAGTATGAGCAGTTCTTC. It is translated as CACSYSGSKYEQFF.

CDR3 residues: CASSYVGTGGEETQYF. CDR3 in DNA: TGTGCCAGCAGTTACGTTGGGACAGGGGGTGAAGAGACCCAGTACTTC. The rearrangement uses TRBV6-5 and TRBJ2-5, with 11 bases fitting TRBD1. J gave up 3 bases and V 2 bases, and 5 bases lay outside the gene matches. CDR1 is MNHEY and CDR2 is SVGAGI in the germline V gene. This CDR3 has 16 residues.

A remark on this clonotype: A single base separates this from a much larger clone, so it may be a read error. This chain uses TRBV7-9 with TRBJ1-2; D unresolved. The ends were cut back, 4 bases at V and 8 bases at J, with 14 bases in the middle. Germline assignment: CDR1 SEHNR and CDR2 FQNEAQ (reference sequence). CDR3 length: 13 residues. The CDR3 loop is CASSSGMMVGYTF. Written as DNA, the CDR3 is TGTGCCAGCAGCTCCGGGATGATGGTGGGCTACACCTTC. Combining the CDR3 with reference TRBV7-9 and TRBJ1-2 gives the whole variable domain DTGVSQNPRHKITKRGQNVTFRCDPISEHNRLYWYRQTLGQGPEFLTYFQNEAQLEKSRLLSDRFSAERPKGSFSTLEIQRTEQGDSAMYLCASSSGMMVGYTFGSGTRLTVV.

As for this clonotype: The junction does not match germline at one end; this may be a read error. The CDR3 DNA sequence: TGTGCCAGCAGCTTAGGAGTAGTGGAAGGCTACTACTACAATGAGCAGTTTTTC. Residues: CASSLGVVEGYYYNEQFF. The rearrangement links TRBV11-2 to TRBJ2-1, with no clear D. Germline-derived CDR1 and CDR2 are SGHAT and FQNNGV. The CDR3 is 18 residues long.

This chain joins TRBV29-1 and TRBJ2-1, with 7 bases that match TRBD2. CDR3 length equals 18 residues. Germline V gives CDR1 SQVTM, CDR2 ANQGSEA. The CDR3, as DNA: TGCAGAGTGGTGGAGGGAGGGAATAGTCCTATCTCCTACAATGAGCAGTTCTTC. Translated: CRVVEGGNSPISYNEQFF.

This clonotype was detected only once. V and J are TRBV6-5 and TRBJ1-2; 7 bases match TRBD1. The CDR3 length is 14 residues. From germline, CDR1 is MNHEY and CDR2 SVGAGI. The V and J ends lost 7 bases and 4 bases, in that order; junction bases with no gene match: 9. The CDR3 loop reads CASMDTGVGYGYTF. The CDR3 nucleotides read TGTGCCAGCATGGATACAGGGGTGGGCTATGGCTACACCTTC.

Turning to this clonotype: This sequence may be a read error, since a much larger clone differs from it by one base. The chain combines TRBV10-3 with TRBJ2-4; D not certain. V was shortened by 7 bases and J by 8 bases, with 12 bases between the two germline ends. Germline-derived CDR1 and CDR2 are ENHRY and SYGVKD. The CDR3 totals 12 residues. CDR3 sequence: CAIMADGDIQYF. The CDR3 DNA follows: TGTGCCATCATGGCAGATGGCGACATTCAGTACTTC.

A word on this clonotype: At one end the junction does not follow the germline gene, possibly because of a read error. The chain recombines TRBV10-2 with TRBJ1-5; D remains ambiguous. The CDR3 totals 14 residues. CDR1 and CDR2 from the germline V gene are WSHSY and SAAADI. CDR3 amino acids: CASSFSDLNQPQHF. For the CDR3, the DNA is TGCGCCAGCAGTTTTTCGGACCTCAATCAACCCCAGCATTTT.

Comments on this clonotype: A read error may account for a junction end that differs from germline. The rearrangement joins TRBV20-1 to TRBJ2-1; tentative D call: TRBD2 (5 bases). CDR1 DFQATT and CDR2 SNEGSKA come from the germline V gene (reference sequence). CDR3 length: 14 amino acids. The CDR3 region is CSVRDDGLGDEQFF. CDR3 nucleotide sequence: TGCAGTGTTAGAGATGACGGACTCGGGGATGAGCAGTTCTTC.

Points on this clonotype: The conserved phenylalanine or tryptophan normally closing the CDR3 is absent here, so this likely arose from a read error. J is TRBJ1-1 and V is TRBV5-6; 7 bases agree with TRBD1. CDR3 length: 16 amino acids. Germline values: CDR1 SGHDT, CDR2 YYEEEE. The CDR3 DNA reads TGCGACAGCAGCTTGGCCTCCGGGACAGCGAACACTGAAGCTTTCTTA. The encoded protein is CDSSLASGTANTEAFL.

V and J are TRBV12-3 or TRBV12-4 and TRBJ2-5; TRBD1 matches at 7 bases. The V segment lost 9 bases and the J segment 14 bases; nucleotides outside the gene matches: 21. CDR3 length: 14 amino acids. This CDR3 is CASNLMDRQETYYF. For the CDR3, the DNA is TGTGCCAGTAATTTAATGGACAGGCAAGAGACCTATTACTTC.

This clonotype was counted ten times or more. This rearrangement joins TRBV29-1 to TRBJ2-3; 13 bases match TRBD2. Trimming at V came to 6 bases and at J to 4 bases, leaving 1 base not matched to a gene. The germline gives CDR1 SQVTM, CDR2 ANQGSEA. This CDR3 region has 13 residues. The CDR3 protein is CSVGTSGADTQYF. The CDR3 DNA sequence: TGCAGCGTGGGGACTAGCGGGGCAGATACGCAGTATTTT.

This clonotype was seen many times. The chain is built from TRBV6-5 and TRBJ1-4; possibly TRBD1 for D (6 bases). Per the germline V gene, CDR1 is MNHEY and CDR2 is SVGAGI. The CDR3 spans 15 residues. Trimming took off 0 bases at V and 6 bases at J, with 11 bases between the two ends. CDR3 residues: CASSYSSGVHEKLFF. The CDR3 DNA is TGTGCCAGCAGTTACTCATCAGGGGTTCATGAAAAACTGTTTTTT.

A word on this clonotype: An end of the junction differs from the germline gene, which may be a read error. The rearrangement joins TRBV29-1 to TRBJ2-5; 7 nucleotides line up with TRBD1. This CDR3 is 13 amino acids long. The germline CDR1 and CDR2 sequences are SQVTM and ANQGSEA. The CDR3 reads CSVVQGRGETQYF. For the CDR3, the DNA is TGCAGCGTAGTACAGGGGAGAGGGGAGACCCAGTATTTC. The variable domain in full, with the rest retrieved from reference TRBV29-1 and TRBJ2-5, is SAVISQKPSRDICQRGTSLTIQCQVDSQVTMMFWYRQQPGQSLTLIATANQGSEATYESGFVIDKFPISRPNLTFSTLTVSNMSPEDSSIYLCSVVQGRGETQYFGPGTRLLVL.

This chain joins TRBV10-2 and TRBJ1-2; TRBD1 is a possible D gene (6 bases). V lost 3 bases, J lost 10 bases, and 15 bases lay in between. CDR3 size: 13 residues. Germline CDR1 and CDR2: WSHSY and SAAADI. The CDR3 DNA follows: TGCGCCAGCAGTGACTCAAGGGGGGTTGACTACACCTTC. Translating it yields CASSDSRGVDYTF.

J is TRBJ2-2 and V is TRBV12-3 or TRBV12-4, with D tentatively TRBD2 (6 bases). The CDR3 is made up of 15 amino acids. Trimming removed 10 bases from V and 9 bases from J, with 24 bases in between. The CDR3 protein is CATSSRSGRTWELFF. The CDR3 DNA follows: TGTGCCACCAGCTCGCGGTCAGGGAGGACCTGGGAGCTGTTTTTT.

Regarding this clonotype: The missing conserved phenylalanine or tryptophan at the end of this CDR3 makes a read error likely. The V and J genes are TRBV5-8 and TRBJ2-5; no definite D call. From germline, CDR1 is SGHTS and CDR2 YDEGEE. CDR3 length: 10 residues. Between the trimmed V and J ends, which lost 2 bases and 11 bases, there was a span of 7 bases. CDR3 in DNA: TGTGCCAGCAGCTTCGGTACTCAGTACTCC. It yields the protein CASSFGTQYS.

Notes on this clonotype: Germline is not matched at one junction end, which may reflect a read error. The CDR3 DNA sequence: TGTGCTAGCAGTCCCTATAGCGGGGAACAAGAGATCCAGAACTTC. This sequence encodes CASSPYSGEQEIQNF. The chain joins TRBV12-3 or TRBV12-4 to TRBJ2-5; 8 nucleotides agree with TRBD2. The CDR3 consists of 15 residues.

Comment on this clonotype: At one end, the junction sequence differs from germline, possibly due to a read error. The rearrangement links TRBV6-5 to TRBJ2-1, with no clear D. The CDR3 has 13 amino acids. CDR1 is MNHEY, CDR2 SVGAGI, per germline. CDR3 amino acids: CASREIPVDEQFF. CDR3 DNA sequence: TGTGCCAGCAGGGAGATCCCGGTGGATGAGCAATTCTTC.